These 20 T cell receptor beta chains were all obtained from the same sample, sequenced in a study of T cell responses to AZD1222 COVID-19 vaccine. This table comes from immunoSEQ multiplex PCR, and its TCRdb copy is limited to in-frame clones, with some not included. This sample yields under 140,000 clones, of which roughly 92% are seen a single time; more than 2% belongs to the top ten. Sample: peripheral blood, taken 28 days after the second AZD1222 dose. Source of these receptors: an adult who received the AZD1222 COVID-19 vaccine.

This clone was detected once. The V call is TRBV4-1, the J call TRBJ2-3; TRBD2 agrees at 8 bases. The CDR3 is 15 residues long. V dropped 4 bases and J dropped 3; count of bases not matched to a gene: 6. Germline loops: CDR1 MGHRA, CDR2 YSYEKL. The CDR3 coding sequence is TGCGCCAGCAGCCCTACGGGGGGGCTGACAGATACGCAGTATTTT. It is translated as CASSPTGGLTDTQYF.

The genes are TRBV7-6 and TRBJ1-2; D not certain. This CDR3 has 11 amino acids. Germline V CDR1 and CDR2: SGHVS, FNYEAQ. The ends were cut back, 6 bases at V and 7 bases at J, with 9 bases in the middle. The CDR3 loop is CASRGGGGYTF. CDR3 DNA sequence: TGTGCCAGCAGGGGCGGAGGTGGCTACACCTTC.

This chain connects TRBV30 to TRBJ1-6; D gene uncertain. There are 13 residues in the CDR3. Germline lookup yields CDR1 GTSNPN and CDR2 SVGIG (reference sequence). V was cut by 2 bases and J by 5 bases, with 7 bases left in between. The CDR3 protein is CAWSRGNNSPLHF. The CDR3 nucleotides read TGTGCCTGGAGTCGGGGTAATAATTCACCCCTCCACTTT. Full variable domain (missing parts from reference TRBV30 and TRBJ1-6): SQTIHQWPATLVQPVGSPLSLECTVEGTSNPNLYWYRQAAGRGLQLLFYSVGIGQISSEVPQNLSASRPQDRQFILSSKKLLLSDSGFYLCAWSRGNNSPLHFGNGTRLTVT.

The chain links TRBV28 to TRBJ2-7; TRBD1 matches at 10 bases. This CDR3 has 14 amino acids. Germline loops: CDR1 MDHEN, CDR2 SYDVKM. J was trimmed by 6 bases and V by 5 bases; bases with no gene match: 7. Here the CDR3 DNA reads TGTGCCAGCAGTGCCGGGACAGGGGTAATCGAGCAGTACTTC. It translates to CASSAGTGVIEQYF. Looking up the rest from reference TRBV28 and TRBJ2-7 gives the full variable domain: DVKVTQSSRYLVKRTGEKVFLECVQDMDHENMFWYRQDPGLGLRLIYFSYDVKMKEKGDIPEGYSVSREKKERFSLILESASTNQTSMYLCASSAGTGVIEQYFGPGTRLTVT.

The sample holds one count of this clone. The CDR3 here is CASSFLQGVGEKLFF. As DNA, the CDR3 is TGTGCCAGCAGTTTCTTACAGGGGGTAGGAGAAAAACTGTTTTTT. The rearrangement joins TRBV27 to TRBJ1-4; TRBD1 matches at 8 bases. The CDR3 sequence is 15 residues long. V lost 3 bases and J lost 8; bases outside the gene matches: 8. The germline V gene has CDR1 MNHEY and CDR2 SMNVEV (reference sequence).

The V gene is TRBV18, the J gene TRBJ1-1; D not resolved. Trimming removed 0 bases from V and 1 base from J, with 9 bases in between. The CDR3 runs to 15 residues. Germline assignment: CDR1 KGHSH and CDR2 LQKENI. The DNA of the CDR3 is TGTGCCAGCTCACCACCCGAGGGCGGGAACACTGAAGCTTTCTTT. Translating gives CASSPPEGGNTEAFF.

The chain employs TRBV18 and TRBJ2-1; the match to TRBD2 covers 11 bases. This CDR3 contains 18 residues. The J segment lost 3 bases and the V segment lost 3 bases, leaving 10 bases of the junction unmatched. Germline V CDR1 and CDR2: KGHSH, LQKENI. CDR3 sequence reads: CASSPGETTSGDYNEQFF. The CDR3 DNA sequence: TGTGCCAGCTCACCCGGCGAGACGACTAGCGGGGACTACAATGAGCAGTTCTTC.

The V call is TRBV12-5, the J call TRBJ1-6; D is perhaps TRBD1 (5 bases). CDR3 size: 11 residues. The germline V and J ends were trimmed by 6 bases and 10 bases, with 7 bases remaining between them. Per the germline V gene, CDR1 is LGHNT and CDR2 is FRNRAP. The CDR3 bases are TGTGCTAGTGGGGGGGAGTCACCCCTCCACTTT. Translation gives CASGGESPLHF.

This clone was seen only once. This chain uses TRBV15 with TRBJ2-2, with TRBD1 matching over 7 bases. The germline CDR1 and CDR2 sequences are LNHNV and YYDKDF (reference sequence). V was clipped by 7 bases and J by 0 bases; unmatched bases: 5. The CDR3 runs 15 residues. CDR3 region: CATMRDRANTGELFF. As DNA, the CDR3 is TGTGCCACCATGCGCGACAGGGCGAACACCGGGGAGCTGTTTTTT.

This sequence joins TRBV3-1 (or the pseudogene TRBV3-2) and TRBJ2-5, with 7 bases matching TRBD2. CDR1 is LGHDT and CDR2 is YNNKEL in the germline V gene (reference sequence). V was clipped by 1 base and J by 4 bases; unmatched bases: 6. The CDR3 consists of 15 residues. The CDR3 loop reads CASSQANPSGETQYF. CDR3 bases: TGTGCCAGCAGCCAAGCAAATCCTAGCGGAGAGACCCAGTACTTC.

The chain combines TRBV4-2 with TRBJ1-3; TRBD1 is a possible D gene (5 bases). Germline CDR1 is LGHNA and CDR2 is YNFKEQ. Deletions cut 4 bases from V and 0 bases from J, with 10 bases between. CDR3 size: 15 residues. The CDR3 region is CASSRRGLSGNTIYF. As DNA, the CDR3 is TGTGCCAGCAGCCGACGGGGCCTCTCTGGAAACACCATATATTTT.

This rearrangement joins TRBV12-3 or TRBV12-4 to TRBJ2-7; D possibly corresponds to TRBD2 (5 bases). CDR3 length: 13 residues. Trimming stripped 3 bases from V and 3 bases from J, with 9 bases between. CDR3 residues: CASSFSDYYEQYF. Here the CDR3 DNA reads TGTGCCAGCAGTTTTTCCGACTACTACGAGCAGTACTTC.

The chain is built from TRBV27 and TRBJ2-7; D may correspond to TRBD1 or TRBD2 (5 bases each). CDR3 length equals 14 residues. CDR1 and CDR2 (germline): MNHEY, SMNVEV (reference sequence). Trimming left V 5 bases short and J 2 bases short, with 13 bases between. This CDR3 reads CASSVRDGPYEQYF. The CDR3 DNA follows: TGTGCCAGCAGTGTTCGGGACGGACCCTACGAGCAGTACTTC.

This clone is a singleton in its sample. The J gene is TRBJ2-7, the V gene TRBV6-5, with 13 bases matching TRBD2. In germline, CDR1 is MNHEY, CDR2 SVGAGI. The CDR3 has 16 amino acids. J lost 1 base, V lost 2 bases, and 2 bases had no gene match. The CDR3: CASSYGTSGESYEQYF. CDR3 DNA: TGTGCCAGCAGTTACGGGACTAGCGGGGAATCCTACGAGCAGTACTTC.

This clone was seen just once. The V call is TRBV4-1, the J call TRBJ2-1, with D perhaps TRBD1 or TRBD2 (6 bases each). The CDR3 runs to 16 residues. Germline lookup yields CDR1 MGHRA and CDR2 YSYEKL. The V and J ends lost 1 base and 1 base respectively, with 11 bases between them. The CDR3 reads CASSQGKGGSYNEQFF. DNA of the CDR3: TGCGCCAGCAGCCAAGGGAAGGGGGGATCCTACAATGAGCAGTTCTTC.

V usage is TRBV3-1 (or the pseudogene TRBV3-2) and J usage is TRBJ1-2; a possible D gene is TRBD1 (5 bases). The CDR3 is 15 residues long. The ends were cut back, 0 bases at V and 8 bases at J, with 16 bases in the middle. The germline V gene encodes CDR1 LGHDT and CDR2 YNNKEL (reference sequence). The CDR3 DNA reads TGTGCCAGCAGCCAAGAGGGGTCAGGGTGGCAAGGCTACACCTTC. Amino acid sequence: CASSQEGSGWQGYTF.

The genes are TRBV30 and TRBJ1-2; D ambiguous. CDR1 and CDR2 (germline): GTSNPN, SVGIG (reference sequence). The V end was cut by 0 bases, the J end by 8 bases, with 10 bases between. This CDR3 has 12 amino acids. Here the CDR3 DNA reads TGTGCCTGGAGTGTATGGAGTGACGGCTACACCTTC. This translates into CAWSVWSDGYTF.

The chain has TRBV6-2 or TRBV6-3 and TRBJ1-5, with D perhaps matching TRBD1 (6 bases). The V end was cut by 5 bases, the J end by 3 bases, with 17 bases between. The CDR3 extends over 16 amino acids. Germline V lookup: CDR1 MNHEY, CDR2 SVGEGT. The chain's CDR3 is CASSPLGRGPNQPQHF. In DNA form, the CDR3 reads TGTGCCAGCAGTCCCCTAGGACGGGGGCCCAATCAGCCCCAGCATTTT.

V is TRBV19 and J is TRBJ2-4; the D gene is possibly TRBD1 (6 bases). Per the germline V gene, CDR1 is LNHDA and CDR2 is SQIVND (reference sequence). The V and J ends lost 7 bases and 6 bases respectively, with 16 bases between them. This CDR3 has 14 residues. CDR3 loop: CASTKQGMGNIQYF. CDR3 nucleotides: TGTGCCAGTACCAAACAGGGTATGGGAAACATTCAGTACTTC.

The chain joins TRBV11-2 to TRBJ2-4, with unresolved D. The germline CDR1 and CDR2 sequences are SGHAT and FQNNGV. This CDR3 has 14 amino acids. Trimming took 4 bases from V and 8 from J, leaving 15 bases between them. The CDR3 loop is CASSSWTITDIQYF. In DNA form, the CDR3 reads TGTGCCAGCAGCTCCTGGACCATCACAGACATTCAGTACTTC.